The 17 T cell receptor beta chains below all came from one sample that was sequenced in a study of blood T cell repertoires in COVID-19. Method: immunoSEQ multiplex PCR; TCRdb's copy keeps in-frame clones and lacks some. The repertoire holds 150,000 to 200,000 clones, with roughly nine tenths as singletons. Sequencing was performed on peripheral blood. These receptors all stem from a man in his late teens or twenties who had recovered from COVID-19.

V is TRBV27 and J is TRBJ2-7, with 7 bases lining up with TRBD1. The germline V gene has CDR1 MNHEY and CDR2 SMNVEV (reference sequence). Losses at the gene ends were 5 bases for V and 4 bases for J; bases not matched to a gene: 11. This CDR3 contains 15 residues. The CDR3 bases are TGTGCCAGCAGTCTACGACAGGGAATAGGTTACGAGCAGTACTTC. Translating it yields CASSLRQGIGYEQYF.

The V call is TRBV27, the J call TRBJ2-1, with 11 nucleotides matching TRBD2. V was pared by 6 bases and J by 10 bases, with 5 bases of the junction left unmatched. This CDR3 has 13 amino acids. The germline gives CDR1 MNHEY, CDR2 SMNVEV (reference sequence). The CDR3 sequence is CASSGLAGGEQFF. CDR3 DNA: TGTGCCAGCAGCGGACTAGCGGGTGGAGAGCAGTTCTTC.

The V gene is TRBV6-5, the J gene TRBJ1-1, with TRBD1 as a possible D gene (6 bases). The CDR3 runs 12 residues. From germline, CDR1 is MNHEY and CDR2 SVGAGI. V was clipped by 5 bases and J by 8 bases, with 12 bases between them. This chain's CDR3 is CASSRATGEAFF. CDR3 sequence (DNA): TGTGCCAGCAGTCGGGCAACAGGGGAAGCTTTCTTT.

The V gene is TRBV13, the J gene TRBJ2-7; 12 nucleotides line up with TRBD2. In germline, CDR1 is PRHDT, CDR2 FYEKMQ (reference sequence). The CDR3 is made up of 14 amino acids. V was clipped by 6 bases and J by 5 bases; unmatched bases: 5. The CDR3 spells CASRRLAGAHEQYF. The CDR3 DNA reads as TGTGCCAGCAGACGACTAGCGGGGGCCCACGAGCAGTACTTC. Full variable domain (rest looked up from reference TRBV13 and TRBJ2-7): AAGVIQSPRHLIKEKRETATLKCYPIPRHDTVYWYQQGPGQDPQFLISFYEKMQSDKGSIPDRFSAQQFSDYHSELNMSSLELGDSALYFCASRRLAGAHEQYFGPGTRLTVT.

The chain uses TRBV19 and TRBJ1-1; the D is unclear. V was shortened by 10 bases and J by 5 bases, with 17 bases between the two germline ends. The CDR3 covers 13 residues. Germline V lookup: CDR1 LNHDA, CDR2 SQIVND (reference sequence). The CDR3 region is CATRPGGRTEAFF. The CDR3 DNA reads as TGTGCCACCCGACCCGGTGGGAGGACTGAAGCTTTCTTT.

The gene calls are TRBV4-1 and TRBJ2-3, with D maybe TRBD2 (6 bases). CDR3 length: 12 residues. Between the trimmed V and J ends, which lost 6 bases and 9 bases, there was a span of 13 bases. CDR1 and CDR2 from the germline V gene are MGHRA and YSYEKL. Here the CDR3 DNA reads TGCGCCAGCAGATTCCGGAGCGGGACGCAGTATTTT. Encoded protein: CASRFRSGTQYF.

The chain couples TRBV13 to TRBJ2-2, with D possibly TRBD2 on 5 matching bases. The germline V and J ends were trimmed by 4 bases and 5 bases, with 17 bases remaining between them. CDR1 and CDR2 from the germline V gene are PRHDT and FYEKMQ (reference sequence). CDR3 length: 16 amino acids. The CDR3 region has the DNA TGTGCCAGCAGCTCCTCGGACTGGGCCGGGACCGGGGAGCTGTTTTTT. Protein: CASSSSDWAGTGELFF.

V usage is TRBV7-2 and J usage is TRBJ1-1; D unresolved. V was trimmed by 2 bases and J by 0 bases, leaving 10 bases between them. This CDR3 is 15 amino acids long. Per the germline V gene, CDR1 is SGHTA and CDR2 is FQGNSA. The CDR3 sequence: CASSLWNGMNTEAFF. The DNA of the CDR3 is TGTGCCAGCAGCTTATGGAACGGGATGAACACTGAAGCTTTCTTT.

CDR3 coding DNA: TGTGCCAGCAGTTTATCGGGACAGGGAACGGCAGATACGCAGTATTTT. Protein product: CASSLSGQGTADTQYF. This chain joins TRBV27 and TRBJ2-3; 9 nucleotides match TRBD1. This CDR3 contains 16 residues. CDR1 MNHEY and CDR2 SMNVEV come from the germline V gene (reference sequence). The V gene end was trimmed by 0 bases and the J gene end by 4 bases; junction bases not matched to a gene: 5.

This clone has a handful of counts. This chain connects TRBV29-1 to TRBJ1-2; the match to TRBD1 covers 8 bases. The CDR3 runs 11 residues. From germline, CDR1 is SQVTM and CDR2 ANQGSEA. V shed 7 bases, J shed 5 bases, and the junction held 3 bases outside the gene matches. This CDR3 reads CSATGEYGYTF. As DNA, the CDR3 is TGCAGCGCGACAGGGGAATATGGCTACACCTTC.

Only a few counts were recorded for this clone. This chain connects TRBV15 to TRBJ1-2; D remains unclear. The germline V gene encodes CDR1 LNHNV and CDR2 YYDKDF (reference sequence). V dropped 1 base and J dropped 1 base, with 7 bases sitting between them. CDR3 size: 14 residues. DNA of the CDR3: TGTGCCACCAGCAGAGCAGGAATTAACTATGGCTACACCTTC. This gives the protein CATSRAGINYGYTF.

The V and J genes are TRBV7-9 and TRBJ1-1; D unclear. V was shortened by 5 bases and J by 0 bases, with 16 bases between the two germline ends. The CDR3 is 16 residues long. Looked up from germline, CDR1 is SEHNR and CDR2 is FQNEAQ (reference sequence). CDR3 sequence: CASSRGRAYMNTEAFF. The DNA of the CDR3 is TGTGCCAGCAGCCGAGGGAGGGCTTATATGAACACTGAAGCTTTCTTT.

The chain recombines TRBV29-1 with TRBJ2-3; TRBD2 matches at 11 bases. CDR1 SQVTM and CDR2 ANQGSEA come from the germline V gene. This CDR3 region has 22 residues. V lost 3 bases, J lost 2 bases, and 25 bases stayed unmatched. The CDR3 nucleotides read TGCAGCGTTGATGGAGGACCCCTTGGTGGGACTAGCGGAACTATTAACACAGATACGCAGTATTTT. Translated, it gives CSVDGGPLGGTSGTINTDTQYF.

V usage is TRBV7-9 and J usage is TRBJ1-5; D is possibly TRBD1 (6 bases). This CDR3 contains 13 residues. The ends were cut back, 4 bases at V and 5 bases at J, with 9 bases in the middle. Germline lookup yields CDR1 SEHNR and CDR2 FQNEAQ (reference sequence). The CDR3 DNA reads TGTGCCAGCAGCTCCCCAGGGGATCAGCCCCAGCATTTT. This translates into CASSSPGDQPQHF. The full variable domain, in which reference TRBV7-9 and TRBJ1-5 provide the parts outside the CDR3, is DTGVSQNPRHKITKRGQNVTFRCDPISEHNRLYWYRQTLGQGPEFLTYFQNEAQLEKSRLLSDRFSAERPKGSFSTLEIQRTEQGDSAMYLCASSSPGDQPQHFGDGTRLSIL.

This chain uses TRBV25-1 with TRBJ2-2; 8 nucleotides match TRBD1. This CDR3 contains 18 residues. The trim removed 4 bases at V and 4 bases at J, leaving 14 bases unmatched. Germline CDR1 MGHDK, CDR2 SYGVNS. DNA for the CDR3: TGTGCCAGCAGTGTTCGAAGACCAGGGGGCCCTGCCACCGGGGAGCTGTTTTTT. Its protein is CASSVRRPGGPATGELFF.

The chain combines TRBV5-1 with TRBJ1-3; D may be TRBD1 (6 bases). The V and J ends lost 0 bases and 4 bases respectively, with 11 bases between them. This CDR3 contains 15 residues. Germline V CDR1 and CDR2: SGHRS, YFSETQ. CDR3 region: CASSLEAGGGNTIYF. CDR3 nucleotides: TGCGCCAGCAGCTTGGAAGCGGGGGGCGGAAACACCATATATTTT.

The chain uses TRBV24-1 and TRBJ2-2; D gene ambiguous. The CDR3 loop spans 14 amino acids. V was shortened by 5 bases and J by 2 bases, with 8 bases between the two germline ends. CDR1 and CDR2 (germline): KGHDR, SFDVKD. DNA for the CDR3: TGTGCCACCAGTGGCCAGGCAAACACCGGGGAGCTGTTTTTT. Its protein is CATSGQANTGELFF.